This T cell receptor (beta chain) was observed in a study of T cell responses to AZD1222 COVID-19 vaccine. As for the study in general: Combined were second doses at about 4 or about 12 weeks.

Study results and limitations: Breadth and depth of Spike-specific TCRs rose after two AZD1222 doses.

TCRdb's table, derived via immunoSEQ multiplex PCR, lists solely in-frame clones and lacks some. The data contain about 120,000 clones, less than 95% of them seen just once; the ten biggest clones take up about 5.3%. Trimming took 0 bases from V and 3 from J, leaving 16 bases between them. CDR3 size: 17 residues. Germline V CDR1 and CDR2: SGDLS, YYNGEE. Worth noting for this clone: As yet, its antigen is unknown.

The sample in question was peripheral blood, obtained on day 0 of AZD1222 vaccination. This chain joins TRBV9 and TRBJ1-3; D possibly corresponds to TRBD1 (5 bases). The clonotype originates from an adult in good health. CDR3 amino acids: CASSVDSGRVIGNTIYF. DNA for the CDR3: TGTGCCAGCAGCGTAGATTCGGGCAGGGTCATTGGAAACACCATATATTTT.